The 29 T cell receptor beta chains below come from one sample, sequenced in a study of blood T cell repertoires in COVID-19 (dated by TCRdb to about 2020). The library was generated by the immunoSEQ multiplex PCR assay. Held by TCRdb, this immuneACCESS table contains in-frame sequences only and omits some clones. Under half of the omission traces to an unresolved V gene where checked; the cause of the rest is unknown. The sample yields about 220,000 clones; 80% to 90% were counted once. The top ten constitute around 2% of the sample. The source material was peripheral blood. All receptors come from a man between 40 and 49 years old who had recovered from COVID-19.

The CDR3 DNA reads TGTGCCAGCAGTGGACAGGGGGTAAATCAGCCCCAGCATTTT. It encodes CASSGQGVNQPQHF. The V gene is TRBV27, the J gene TRBJ1-5; TRBD1 matches at 10 bases. The germline V gene has CDR1 MNHEY and CDR2 SMNVEV (reference sequence). V shed 5 bases and J 4 bases; nucleotides not matched to a gene: 2. The CDR3 covers 14 residues.

In its sample, this clone was seen a few times. V is TRBV12-3 or TRBV12-4 and J is TRBJ1-2, with D possibly matching TRBD1 (5 bases). The CDR3 runs 13 residues. V was pared by 7 bases and J by 8 bases, with 17 bases between. The CDR3 nucleotides read TGTGCCAGCATCAAAAACGGGGGTGTAGGCTACACCTTC. Its protein is CASIKNGGVGYTF.

The rearrangement joins TRBV11-2 to TRBJ1-5, with D tentatively TRBD1 (6 bases). Deletions cut 2 bases from V and 7 bases from J, with 15 bases between. CDR3 length equals 15 residues. CDR1 and CDR2 from the germline V gene are SGHAT and FQNNGV. CDR3 residues: CASSLLDRGSQPQHF. For the CDR3, the DNA is TGTGCCAGCAGCTTACTGGACAGAGGGAGCCAGCCCCAGCATTTT.

This chain uses TRBV30 with TRBJ2-1; D is perhaps TRBD2 (6 bases). The CDR3 sequence is 13 residues long. Germline lookup yields CDR1 GTSNPN and CDR2 SVGIG (reference sequence). The V gene lost 0 bases and the J gene lost 9 bases, with 12 bases spanning the gap. In DNA form, the CDR3 reads TGTGCCTGGAGTGTAAGACTAGTGTTTGAGCAGTTCTTC. Translated, it gives CAWSVRLVFEQFF.

This chain links TRBV6-5 with TRBJ2-2; possibly TRBD1 for D (6 bases). The CDR3 runs 12 residues. Germline V CDR1 and CDR2: MNHEY, SVGAGI. V was pared by 6 bases and J by 6 bases, with 8 bases between. The CDR3 is CASRSGAGELFF. The CDR3 DNA reads TGTGCCAGCAGATCAGGGGCCGGGGAGCTGTTTTTT.

The genes are TRBV5-1 and TRBJ1-3; TRBD1 aligns across 8 bases. Germline V CDR1 and CDR2: SGHRS, YFSETQ. The trim removed 3 bases at V and 0 bases at J, leaving 5 bases unmatched. The CDR3 covers 16 residues. CDR3 nucleotide sequence: TGCGCCAGCAGCTCAGGGACAGGCAGCTCTGGAAACACCATATATTTT. Amino acid sequence: CASSSGTGSSGNTIYF. Drawing the rest from reference TRBV5-1 and TRBJ1-3, the complete variable domain is KAGVTQTPRYLIKTRGQQVTLSCSPISGHRSVSWYQQTPGQGLQFLFEYFSETQRNKGNFPGRFSGRQFSNSRSEMNVSTLELGDSALYLCASSSGTGSSGNTIYFGEGSWLTVV.

This clone has more than one count but fewer than ten. The genes are TRBV5-1 and TRBJ1-2, with D perhaps matching TRBD1 (5 bases). The V gene lost 5 bases and the J gene lost 3 bases, with 17 bases spanning the gap. The CDR3 spans 15 residues. CDR1 and CDR2 (germline): SGHRS, YFSETQ. As DNA, the CDR3 is TGCGCCAGCAGGCGGGGGATGGAGAGCGACTATGGCTACACCTTC. Residues: CASRRGMESDYGYTF.

This chain connects TRBV4-1 to TRBJ1-4; 9 bases line up with TRBD1. The CDR3 loop spans 16 amino acids. With 5 bases clipped from V and 4 bases from J, the junction kept 8 bases outside the gene matches. Germline V gene lookup returns CDR1 MGHRA and CDR2 YSYEKL. The CDR3 DNA reads TGCGCCAGCAGCTCACAGCCGGGACAGGGTAATGAAAAACTGTTTTTT. This translates into CASSSQPGQGNEKLFF.

V gene TRBV5-1 combines with J gene TRBJ2-7, with 7 bases matching TRBD1. Germline V CDR1 and CDR2: SGHRS, YFSETQ. V lost 0 bases and J lost 2; bases outside the gene matches: 2. The CDR3 runs 14 residues. In DNA form, the CDR3 reads TGCGCCAGCAGCTTGGACAGGGGTCCCTACGAGCAGTACTTC. Translating gives CASSLDRGPYEQYF.

The chain uses TRBV30 and TRBJ2-7, with a tentative D call TRBD2 (5 bases). Trimming took off 8 bases at V and 5 bases at J, with 22 bases between the two ends. Germline V gene lookup returns CDR1 GTSNPN and CDR2 SVGIG (reference sequence). The CDR3 consists of 14 residues. The CDR3, as DNA: TGTGCCGCACGGGGTGTAACGAAAAGGAACGAGCAGTACTTC. Translation: CAARGVTKRNEQYF.

This chain uses TRBV6-2 or TRBV6-3 with TRBJ2-3, with 12 bases lining up with TRBD2. The V segment lost 4 bases and the J segment 0 bases; nucleotides outside the gene matches: 2. Germline CDR1 and CDR2: MNHEY and SVGEGT. This CDR3 has 16 residues. DNA of the CDR3: TGTGCCAGCAGTTCCGGGACTAGCGGGAGCACAGATACGCAGTATTTT. Translation gives CASSSGTSGSTDTQYF.

The chain recombines TRBV5-1 with TRBJ2-1; 9 bases agree with TRBD1. CDR1 is SGHRS and CDR2 is YFSETQ in the germline V gene. CDR3 length: 15 residues. V shed 4 bases, J shed 6 bases, and the junction held 8 bases outside the gene matches. The chain's CDR3 is CASSQGQGGGNEQFF. DNA for the CDR3: TGCGCCAGCAGCCAGGGACAGGGTGGGGGCAATGAGCAGTTCTTC.

This clone occurred once. The chain couples TRBV7-2 to TRBJ1-1; 8 positions agree with TRBD1. The germline V gene encodes CDR1 SGHTA and CDR2 FQGNSA. The CDR3 runs to 15 residues. With V trimmed by 7 bases and J by 2 bases, 9 bases remained unmatched. CDR3: CASNRDRTLNTEAFF. For the CDR3, the DNA is TGTGCCAGCAACCGGGACAGGACCCTCAACACTGAAGCTTTCTTT. Together with reference TRBV7-2 and TRBJ1-1, the CDR3 gives the full variable domain: GAGVSQSPSNKVTEKGKDVELRCDPISGHTALYWYRQSLGQGLEFLIYFQGNSAPDKSGLPSDRFSAERTGGSVSTLTIQRTQQEDSAVYLCASNRDRTLNTEAFFGQGTRLTVV.

The V gene is TRBV6-6, the J gene TRBJ1-5, with a tentative D call TRBD1 (6 bases). Germline values: CDR1 MNHNY, CDR2 SVGAGI (reference sequence). V gave up 1 base and J gave up 7 bases, with 11 bases separating them. This CDR3 has 14 residues. DNA of the CDR3: TGTGCCAGCAGTTACTTTGGGGGCGGGCAGCCCCAGCATTTT. As protein: CASSYFGGGQPQHF.

This clone appeared a single time. The rearrangement joins TRBV30 to TRBJ1-2; maybe TRBD1 (5 bases). CDR1 is GTSNPN, CDR2 SVGIG, per germline (reference sequence). This CDR3 comprises 13 residues. Trimming took off 3 bases at V and 6 bases at J, with 14 bases between the two ends. Here the CDR3 DNA reads TGTGCCTGGAGCCAGGTGGGGCCGGATGGCTACACCTTC. Translating it yields CAWSQVGPDGYTF.

V gene TRBV19 combines with J gene TRBJ1-2; D is ambiguous. Germline CDR1 reads LNHDA; CDR2 reads SQIVND (reference sequence). The CDR3 length is 14 residues. The CDR3 nucleotides read TGTGCTACTGCACCCGTGGCGGGGAACTATGGCTACACCTTC. Translated, it gives CATAPVAGNYGYTF.

V gene TRBV10-3 combines with J gene TRBJ1-5; 10 bases line up with TRBD1. The CDR3 contains 13 residues. Germline CDR1 and CDR2: ENHRY and SYGVKD. Unmatched junction bases numbered 1, after V lost 6 bases and J lost 5 bases. CDR3 residues: CAIRGTGDQPQHF. In DNA form, the CDR3 reads TGTGCCATCAGGGGGACAGGGGATCAGCCCCAGCATTTT.

This sequence joins TRBV7-6 and TRBJ2-2; 7 bases agree with TRBD2. Germline V CDR1 and CDR2: SGHVS, FNYEAQ. This CDR3 is built from 14 residues. The ends lost 4 bases at V and 6 bases at J; junction bases unmatched: 5. CDR3 DNA sequence: TGTGCCAGCAGCTCTTTCCGGGGGGCCGGGGAGCTGTTTTTT. It yields the protein CASSSFRGAGELFF. Based on the CDR3 plus reference TRBV7-6 and TRBJ2-2, the full variable domain is GAGVSQSPRYKVTKRGQDVALRCDPISGHVSLYWYRQALGQGPEFLTYFNYEAQQDKSGLPNDRFSAERPEGSISTLTIQRTEQRDSAMYRCASSSFRGAGELFFGEGSRLTVL.

The chain is built from TRBV5-1 and TRBJ2-2; 7 bases match TRBD1. The CDR3 is made up of 16 amino acids. Unmatched junction bases numbered 10, after V lost 6 bases and J lost 2 bases. Looked up from germline, CDR1 is SGHRS and CDR2 is YFSETQ. The CDR3 sequence: CASIDLDRDNTGELFF. In nucleotides, the CDR3 is TGCGCCAGCATCGACCTAGACAGGGACAACACCGGGGAGCTGTTTTTT.

This chain links TRBV27 with TRBJ2-7; 10 nucleotides match TRBD1. V dropped 6 bases and J dropped 5; count of bases not matched to a gene: 16. Germline-derived CDR1 and CDR2 are MNHEY and SMNVEV (reference sequence). The CDR3 is made up of 17 amino acids. The CDR3 spells CASSILRGQGPPHEQYF. The CDR3 DNA sequence: TGTGCCAGCAGCATCCTAAGGGGACAGGGGCCCCCTCACGAGCAGTACTTC.

The chain employs TRBV6-5 and TRBJ1-1; a possible D gene is TRBD1 (6 bases). V dropped 6 bases and J dropped 5 bases, with 16 bases sitting between them. The CDR3 spans 14 residues. Germline CDR1 MNHEY, CDR2 SVGAGI. The CDR3 DNA follows: TGTGCCAGCAGGTCCTGGACAGCTAAAACTGAAGCTTTCTTT. It is translated as CASRSWTAKTEAFF.

For the CDR3, the DNA is TGTGCCAGCTCACCACTGTCCAGGCTAAACGGCTACACCTTC. It translates to CASSPLSRLNGYTF. The V and J genes are TRBV18 and TRBJ1-2; the D is unclear. The CDR3 consists of 14 residues. CDR1 is KGHSH and CDR2 is LQKENI in the germline V gene. Trimming took off 1 base at V and 8 bases at J, with 14 bases between the two ends.

The chain is built from TRBV7-9 and TRBJ2-1; 11 bases match TRBD2. This CDR3 is 18 amino acids long. Germline CDR1 SEHNR, CDR2 FQNEAQ (reference sequence). With 4 bases clipped from V and 0 bases from J, the junction kept 8 bases outside the gene matches. The CDR3 nucleotides read TGTGCCAGCAGCTCGGGACTAGCGGAAACTAGCTCCTACAATGAGCAGTTCTTC. Translated, it gives CASSSGLAETSSYNEQFF.

The chain is built from TRBV19 and TRBJ1-2, with D perhaps matching TRBD1 (6 bases). The V gene's germline CDR1 is LNHDA and CDR2 SQIVND (reference sequence). The CDR3 has 15 residues. Trimming removed 6 bases at V and 3 bases at J, with 17 bases between. The CDR3 bases are TGTGCCAGTAGCCCACGCAGGGGCCTTCACTATGGCTACACCTTC. Translation: CASSPRRGLHYGYTF.

The CDR3 DNA is TGTGCCAGTAGCTTTGACCGGGGCACTGAAGCTTTCTTT. The encoded protein is CASSFDRGTEAFF. The genes are TRBV19 and TRBJ1-1, with D hard to call. This CDR3 is 13 amino acids long. Germline-derived CDR1 and CDR2 are LNHDA and SQIVND (reference sequence). The ends were cut back, 6 bases at V and 4 bases at J, with 12 bases in the middle. Full variable domain (missing parts from reference TRBV19 and TRBJ1-1): DGGITQSPKYLFRKEGQNVTLSCEQNLNHDAMYWYRQDPGQGLRLIYYSQIVNDFQKGDIAEGYSVSREKKESFPLTVTSAQKNPTAFYLCASSFDRGTEAFFGQGTRLTVV.

The genes are TRBV11-2 and TRBJ2-7, with D perhaps TRBD2 (5 bases). V shed 6 bases and J shed 1 base, with 13 bases lying between them. The CDR3 totals 14 residues. Looked up from germline, CDR1 is SGHAT and CDR2 is FQNNGV. The DNA for the CDR3 is TGTGCCAGCAGTCTTCGCGGGTTGTCCTACGAGCAGTACTTC. Translated: CASSLRGLSYEQYF.

The chain joins TRBV30 to TRBJ2-7; 7 bases map to TRBD1. This CDR3 is 14 amino acids long. Germline CDR1 reads GTSNPN; CDR2 reads SVGIG (reference sequence). V lost 0 bases, J lost 6 bases, and 8 bases stayed unmatched. DNA of the CDR3: TGTGCCTGGAGTGTACTAGGGGGCTGGGGCGAGCAGTACTTC. As protein: CAWSVLGGWGEQYF.

The chain uses TRBV7-2 and TRBJ2-7; 9 positions agree with TRBD1. This CDR3 has 14 residues. Germline values: CDR1 SGHTA, CDR2 FQGNSA. Germline trimming cut 5 bases from V and 13 bases from J; bases unmatched to any gene: 15. The CDR3 sequence: CASSHTNPGQGFYF. The CDR3 region has the DNA TGTGCCAGCAGCCATACAAACCCGGGACAGGGTTTTTACTTC.

The chain uses TRBV5-1 and TRBJ2-3; TRBD2 matches 10 bases. The V segment lost 2 bases and the J segment 3 bases; nucleotides outside the gene matches: 12. This CDR3 is built from 18 residues. The germline V gene has CDR1 SGHRS and CDR2 YFSETQ. The CDR3 spells CASSLGLLAGGGTDTQYF. Written as DNA, the CDR3 is TGCGCCAGCAGCTTAGGACTTTTAGCGGGGGGAGGAACAGATACGCAGTATTTT.